This record covers a single TCR beta chain. Its antigen is not known. This CDR3 has 12 amino acids. Germline CDR1 is MDHEN and CDR2 is SYDVKM. V was cut by 6 bases and J by 6 bases, with 12 bases left in between. These data come from a study of cytomegalovirus exposure and HLA in healthy donors. Overall study context: Among the roughly 400 genotyped donors, 81% were placed in the Caucasian-associated ancestry cluster. Regarding the study as a whole: Later analysis indicated greater clonal expansion among HLA-associated TCR beta chains than among equally common other chains. In an earlier analysis, productive rearrangement rates for most beta V segments clustered near 87% or 30%.

All the people who gave samples were healthy bone marrow donors. PCR was performed using 60 Vbeta and 13 Jbeta primers. TCRdb's table, derived via immunoSEQ multiplex PCR, lists solely in-frame clones and lacks some. The sample consists of about 120,000 clones, around 60% of them appearing once. The rearrangement joins TRBV28 to TRBJ2-7; D remains ambiguous. The clonotype comes from a man aged 40-50 years in good health and CMV-seropositive. Sequencing was performed on PBMCs. CDR3 nucleotide sequence: TGTGCCAGCAGGTTACGGCGAGGCGAGCAGTACTTC. This gives the protein CASRLRRGEQYF.